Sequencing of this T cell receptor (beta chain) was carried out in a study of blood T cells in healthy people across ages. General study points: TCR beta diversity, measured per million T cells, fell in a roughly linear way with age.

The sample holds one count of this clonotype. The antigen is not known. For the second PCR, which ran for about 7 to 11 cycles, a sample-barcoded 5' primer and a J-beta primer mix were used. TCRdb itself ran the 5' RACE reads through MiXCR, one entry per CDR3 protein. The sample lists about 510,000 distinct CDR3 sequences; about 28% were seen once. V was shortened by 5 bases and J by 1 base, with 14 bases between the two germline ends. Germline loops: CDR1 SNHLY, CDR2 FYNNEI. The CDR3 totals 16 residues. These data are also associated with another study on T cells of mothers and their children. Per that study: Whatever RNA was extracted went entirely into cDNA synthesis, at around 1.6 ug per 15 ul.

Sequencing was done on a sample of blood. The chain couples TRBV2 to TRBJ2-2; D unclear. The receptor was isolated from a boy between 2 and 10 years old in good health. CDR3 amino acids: CASSTQQLQNTGELFF. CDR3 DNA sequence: TGTGCCAGCAGTACACAACAGCTTCAGAACACCGGGGAGCTGTTTTTT.